This T cell receptor beta chain is from a study of chemoradiotherapy in HPV16-positive cancers. Overall study: Candidate HPV-specific T-cell clones and common TCR motifs came from functional assays in a couple of HPV16-positive patients.

Germline loops: CDR1 SGHAT, CDR2 FQNNGV. Trimming removed 1 base from V and 8 bases from J; junction bases left unmatched: 9. The CDR3 has 16 residues. Repeated repertoire sampling spanned the course of chemoradiotherapy. This table comes from immunoSEQ multiplex PCR, and its TCRdb copy is limited to in-frame clones, with some not included. The sample lists some 32,000 clones, approximately 90% occurring once. This clonotype was obtained from a human donor with HPV-associated anogenital cancer. The rearrangement joins TRBV11-2 to TRBJ2-1; 9 positions match TRBD2. The source material was blood, sampled from a patient who underwent chemoradiotherapy. The CDR3 DNA follows: TGTGCCAGCAGCTTAGGTGGACTAGCGAAGTTGGATGAGCAGTTCTTC. Translating gives CASSLGGLAKLDEQFF.